The rows below give T cell receptor beta chains drawn from one sample of a study of spatial heterogeneity in lung cancer. TCRdb fed the 5' RACE reads into MiXCR, producing one record per CDR3 protein. The sample includes 2,500 to 3,500 distinct CDR3 sequences, 16% of them seen just once. The sequenced sample was lung tumor tissue, obtained at surgery. The receptors shown here come from a male donor with early-stage non-small cell lung cancer. CDR3s include the opening cysteine and the closing phenylalanine or tryptophan. A D gene is named only where the DNA matches it firmly. Where a row states a size, it is once, few, many or the class of an expanded clone; other rows omit it.

>NA|few|TRBJ2-3|TRBV7-3
CASSLSPMEDTQYF
TGTGCCAGCAGCTTAAGCCCCATGGAAGATACGCAGTATTTT
>NA|medium-sized|TRBJ2-6|TRBV7-8
CASSLAGANVLTF
TGTGCCAGCAGCTTAGCTGGGGCCAACGTCCTGACTTTC
>NA|medium-sized|TRBJ1-5|TRBV28
CASSSYREGQPQHF
TGTGCCAGCAGTTCCTACAGGGAAGGACAGCCCCAGCATTTT
>NA|medium-sized|TRBJ2-5|TRBV13
CASSLGGRAQETQYF
TGTGCCAGCAGCTTAGGTGGCAGGGCTCAAGAGACCCAGTACTTC
>NA|few|TRBJ2-5|TRBV7-8
CASSLRQVGRAQYF
TGTGCCAGCAGCCTCCGACAGGTGGGGAGGGCCCAGTACTTC
>TRBD2|NA|TRBJ2-7|TRBV7-8
CASSTLAGKPYEQYF
TGTGCCAGCAGCACACTAGCGGGGAAACCCTACGAGCAGTACTTC
>NA|medium-sized|TRBJ1-3|TRBV7-2
CASSLYSGTGAGNTIYF
TGTGCCAGCAGCTTATACTCCGGAACAGGCGCTGGAAACACCATATATTTT
>TRBD1|medium-sized|TRBJ2-2|TRBV19
CASKGTGATGELFF
TGTGCCAGTAAGGGGACAGGGGCCACCGGGGAGCTGTTTTTT
>NA|few|TRBJ2-3|TRBV7-9
CATLSRASTDTQYF
TGTGCCACCTTGAGCCGGGCTAGCACAGATACGCAGTATTTT
>NA|medium-sized|TRBJ2-7|TRBV12-3/TRBV12-4
CASSWGRATSYEQYF
TGTGCCAGCAGCTGGGGGCGGGCTACTTCCTACGAGCAGTACTTC
>NA|NA|TRBJ2-7|TRBV29-1
CSVQGVYEQYF
TGCAGCGTCCAGGGAGTCTACGAGCAGTACTTC
>TRBD2|medium-sized|TRBJ2-7|TRBV28
CASIPTSGRLLSYEQYF
TGTGCCAGCATTCCGACTAGCGGGAGGCTTTTATCCTACGAGCAGTACTTC
>NA|NA|TRBJ2-3|TRBV18
CASSPGTPLTTTDTQYF
TGTGCCAGCTCCCCCGGGACTCCACTCACTACCACAGATACGCAGTATTTT
>NA|large|TRBJ2-1|TRBV19
CASSIRHAGSSYNEQFF
TGTGCCAGTAGTATCCGGCATGCGGGAAGCTCCTACAATGAGCAGTTCTTC
>NA|few|TRBJ2-5|TRBV12-3/TRBV12-4
CASSVVEGETQYF
TGTGCCAGCAGTGTCGTGGAAGGGGAGACCCAGTACTTC
>TRBD2|NA|TRBJ2-3|TRBV24-1
CATSGLAGLADTQYF
TGTGCCACCAGTGGACTAGCGGGGCTGGCAGATACGCAGTATTTT
>NA|few|TRBJ1-1|TRBV28
CASRRSGGTAFF
TGTGCCAGCAGGCGGTCGGGAGGTACCGCTTTCTTT
>NA|medium-sized|TRBJ2-3|TRBV24-1
CATSDGRRTLTDTQYF
TGTGCCACCAGTGACGGACGGCGGACACTCACAGATACGCAGTATTTT
>NA|few|TRBJ2-7|TRBV18
CASSQKDRSLLYEQYF
TGTGCCAGCTCACAAAAGGACAGAAGCCTCCTCTACGAGCAGTACTTC
>TRBD2|NA|TRBJ2-1|TRBV5-4
CASSSGLAGRSEQFF
TGTGCCAGCAGCTCGGGACTAGCGGGACGTAGTGAGCAGTTCTTC
>TRBD2|medium-sized|TRBJ2-1|TRBV6-5
CASSRGRRSYNEQFF
TGTGCCAGCAGCCGCGGGAGGCGCTCCTACAATGAGCAGTTCTTC
>NA|few|TRBJ2-2|TRBV12-3/TRBV12-4
CASSFTGELFF
TGTGCCAGCAGTTTTACCGGGGAGCTGTTTTTT
>TRBD2|medium-sized|TRBJ2-1|TRBV5-1
CASSSRTSGNNEQFF
TGCGCCAGCAGCAGTCGGACTAGCGGTAACAATGAGCAGTTCTTC
>NA|once|TRBJ1-2|TRBV6-5
CASSYDGNYGYTF
TGTGCCAGCAGTTACGACGGCAACTATGGCTACACCTTC
>TRBD2|NA|TRBJ2-7|TRBV12-3/TRBV12-4
CASSPPEGLAGSYGSYEQYF
TGTGCCAGCAGTCCACCCGAGGGACTAGCGGGGAGCTACGGCTCCTACGAGCAGTACTTC
>TRBD2|NA|TRBJ2-7|TRBV20-1
CSARPRTSGLAYEQYF
TGCAGTGCTAGACCTAGGACTAGCGGGTTAGCCTACGAGCAGTACTTC
>NA|large|TRBJ2-1|TRBV12-3/TRBV12-4
CASRDSQPNNEQFF
TGTGCCAGCCGGGACTCACAGCCTAACAATGAGCAGTTCTTC
>TRBD2|NA|TRBJ2-1|TRBV15
CATSCYSGGEQQFF
TGTGCCACCAGCTGCTACTCGGGGGGTGAACAGCAGTTCTTC
>NA|medium-sized|TRBJ2-3|TRBV4-1
CASSQPWDPRGDTQYF
TGCGCCAGCAGCCAACCCTGGGACCCGCGGGGAGATACGCAGTATTTT
>TRBD1|NA|TRBJ2-3|TRBV6-5
CASNRDRASTDTQYF
TGTGCCAGCAATCGGGACAGGGCTAGCACAGATACGCAGTATTTT
>TRBD1|medium-sized|TRBJ1-1|TRBV4-1
CASNPLGQSNTEAFF
TGCGCCAGCAACCCCTTGGGACAGTCGAACACTGAAGCTTTCTTT
>NA|NA|TRBJ1-2|TRBV6-5
CASSYHSANYGYTF
TGTGCCAGCAGTTACCACAGTGCTAACTATGGCTACACCTTC
>NA|NA|TRBJ2-5|TRBV12-3/TRBV12-4
CASSLDETQYF
TGTGCCAGCAGTTTGGACGAGACCCAGTACTTC
>TRBD1|medium-sized|TRBJ2-2|TRBV10-2
CASRDRDRLAGELFF
TGCGCCAGCAGAGACCGGGACAGGTTAGCCGGGGAGCTGTTTTTT
>NA|few|TRBJ2-1|TRBV13
CASSLGQGLNNEQFF
TGTGCCAGCAGCTTAGGACAGGGACTGAACAATGAGCAGTTCTTC
>TRBD2|medium-sized|TRBJ2-1|TRBV7-3
CASSLIAGLGKNEQFF
TGTGCCAGCAGCTTAATAGCGGGCCTGGGTAAGAATGAGCAGTTCTTC
>NA|few|TRBJ2-3|TRBV24-1
CATSDAGLGIPDTQYF
TGTGCCACCAGTGATGCCGGCCTAGGTATCCCAGATACGCAGTATTTT
>NA|few|TRBJ2-3|TRBV15
CATSGTSTDTQYF
TGTGCCACCAGCGGGACTAGCACAGATACGCAGTATTTT
>TRBD2|NA|TRBJ2-1|TRBV27
CASSPTPTSGVYNEQFF
TGTGCCAGCAGTCCAACTCCGACTAGCGGAGTCTACAATGAGCAGTTCTTC
>TRBD2|large|TRBJ2-3|TRBV20-1
CSAWRTSGNTQYF
TGCAGTGCTTGGAGGACTAGCGGTAATACGCAGTATTTT
>NA|few|TRBJ2-5|TRBV28
CASSFEYGYQETQYF
TGTGCCAGCAGTTTTGAGTACGGGTACCAAGAGACCCAGTACTTC
>NA|NA|TRBJ2-1|TRBV12-3/TRBV12-4
CASSPRGVYRSNEQFF
TGTGCCAGCAGTCCACGAGGGGTTTACAGGTCCAATGAGCAGTTCTTC
>TRBD1|NA|TRBJ2-2|TRBV2
CASSPGTGITGELFF
TGTGCCAGCAGCCCCGGGACAGGGATTACCGGGGAGCTGTTTTTT
>NA|medium-sized|TRBJ2-3|TRBV11-2
CASSLEFTDTQYF
TGTGCCAGCAGCTTGGAGTTCACAGATACGCAGTATTTT
>NA|medium-sized|TRBJ2-5|TRBV20-1
CSARGGETQYF
TGCAGTGCTAGAGGAGGGGAGACCCAGTACTTC
>TRBD1|NA|TRBJ2-1|TRBV5-1
CASSFLQGSSYNEQFF
TGCGCCAGCAGCTTTTTACAGGGGAGCTCCTACAATGAGCAGTTCTTC
>TRBD2|NA|TRBJ2-1|TRBV12-3/TRBV12-4
CASITLGGSSYNEQFF
TGTGCCAGCATTACCCTCGGGGGGAGCTCCTACAATGAGCAGTTCTTC
>NA|NA|TRBJ2-5|TRBV28
CASSLYLDPETQYF
TGTGCCAGCAGTTTATATCTAGACCCGGAGACCCAGTACTTC
>NA|medium-sized|TRBJ2-5|TRBV9
CASSVETQETQYF
TGTGCCAGCAGCGTAGAGACCCAAGAGACCCAGTACTTC